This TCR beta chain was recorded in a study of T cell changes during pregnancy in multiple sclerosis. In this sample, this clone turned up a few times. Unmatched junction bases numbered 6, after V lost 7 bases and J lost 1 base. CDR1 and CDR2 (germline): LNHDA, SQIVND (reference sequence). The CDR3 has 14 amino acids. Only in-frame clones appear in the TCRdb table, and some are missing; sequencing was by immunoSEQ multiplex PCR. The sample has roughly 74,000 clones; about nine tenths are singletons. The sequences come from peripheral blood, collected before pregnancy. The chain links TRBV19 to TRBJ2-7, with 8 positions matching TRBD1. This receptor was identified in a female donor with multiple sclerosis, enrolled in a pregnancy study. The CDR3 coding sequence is TGTGCCAGTAAGGGGACAGGTCCGTCCTACGAGCAGTACTTC. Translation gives CASKGTGPSYEQYF.